A single T cell receptor beta chain is shown here with its context. Its specificity is not known. The V and J ends lost 0 bases and 4 bases respectively, with 10 bases between them. CDR3 length equals 15 residues. Germline V gene data show CDR1 as PRHDT and CDR2 as FYEKMQ (reference sequence). TCRdb processed the reads anew with MiXCR; each CDR3 protein has one entry. The table records hundreds of thousands of distinct CDR3 sequences, less than 35% of them present only once. This sample is part of a study of T cell repertoires in cytomegalovirus infection. Looking at the study overall: HLA-C-restricted CMV epitopes, recently identified, and well-studied HLA-B-restricted ones were used by the study. Carrying CMV and the relevant HLA type showed in public TCR beta signatures.

Broader study findings: There were carriers of CMV plus the relevant HLA, and cumulative public TCR beta family frequency identified them. In two of eight donors, the top clonotype was HLA-C-restricted CMV-specific.

This receptor was identified in a human donor in good health (CMV status not recorded). Some clones in this sample may be carry-over from other donors' samples. Source: cultured CD8+ T cells from PBMCs, taken from culture after CMV antigen stimulation. The chain has TRBV13 and TRBJ2-4; no reliable D call. CDR3 sequence reads: CASSLGQTGKNIQYF. The CDR3 region has the DNA TGTGCCAGCAGCTTAGGCCAGACTGGGAAAAACATTCAGTACTTC.